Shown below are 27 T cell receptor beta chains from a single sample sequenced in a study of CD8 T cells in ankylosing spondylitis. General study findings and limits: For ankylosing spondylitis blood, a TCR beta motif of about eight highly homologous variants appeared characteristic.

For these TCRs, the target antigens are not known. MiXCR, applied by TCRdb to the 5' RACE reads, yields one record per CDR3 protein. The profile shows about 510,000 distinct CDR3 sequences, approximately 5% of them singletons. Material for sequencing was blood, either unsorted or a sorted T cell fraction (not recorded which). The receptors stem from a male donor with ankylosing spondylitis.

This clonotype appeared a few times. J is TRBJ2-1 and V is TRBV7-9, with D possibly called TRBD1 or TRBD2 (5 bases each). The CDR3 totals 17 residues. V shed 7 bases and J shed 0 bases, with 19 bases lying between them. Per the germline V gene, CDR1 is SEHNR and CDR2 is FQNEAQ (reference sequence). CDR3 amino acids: CASTTRGFLRSYNEQFF. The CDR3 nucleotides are TGTGCCAGCACCACGAGGGGATTCCTACGCTCCTACAATGAGCAGTTCTTC.

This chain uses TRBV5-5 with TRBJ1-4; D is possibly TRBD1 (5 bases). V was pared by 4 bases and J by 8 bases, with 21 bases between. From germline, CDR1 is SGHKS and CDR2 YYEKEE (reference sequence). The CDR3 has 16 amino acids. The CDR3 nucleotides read TGTGCCAGCAGCCCCAAACCCGGGGGAGAAAGGGAAAAACTGTTTTTT. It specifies CASSPKPGGEREKLFF.

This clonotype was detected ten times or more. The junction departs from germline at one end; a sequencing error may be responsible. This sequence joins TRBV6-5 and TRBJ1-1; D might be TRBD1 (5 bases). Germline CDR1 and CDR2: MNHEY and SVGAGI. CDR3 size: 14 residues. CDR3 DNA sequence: TGTGCCAGCAGTGACTCCGGGACGCCATTCGAAGCTTTCTTT. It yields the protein CASSDSGTPFEAFF.

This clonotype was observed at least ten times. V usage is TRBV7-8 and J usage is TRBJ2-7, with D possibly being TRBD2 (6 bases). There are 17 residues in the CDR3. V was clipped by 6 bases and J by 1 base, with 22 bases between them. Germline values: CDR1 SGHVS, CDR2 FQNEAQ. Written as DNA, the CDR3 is TGTGCCAGCAGTTCCGCCCGGGGAGGATTTAGATCCTACGAGCAGTACTTC. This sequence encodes CASSSARGGFRSYEQYF.

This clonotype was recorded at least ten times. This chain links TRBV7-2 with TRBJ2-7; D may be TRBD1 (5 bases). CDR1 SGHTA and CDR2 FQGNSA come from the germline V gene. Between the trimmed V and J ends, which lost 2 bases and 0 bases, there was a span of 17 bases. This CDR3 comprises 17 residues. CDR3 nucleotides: TGTGCCAGCAGCTTACGGACAAATCAACGCGTCTCCTACGAGCAGTACTTC. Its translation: CASSLRTNQRVSYEQYF.

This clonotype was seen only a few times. CDR3 DNA sequence: TGCAGTGCTACGCCACCCGGCTACGAGCAGTACTTC. Translation: CSATPPGYEQYF. V and J are TRBV20-1 and TRBJ2-7; D gene unclear. V was clipped by 4 bases and J by 3 bases, with 10 bases between them. There are 12 residues in the CDR3. Germline loops: CDR1 DFQATT, CDR2 SNEGSKA (reference sequence).

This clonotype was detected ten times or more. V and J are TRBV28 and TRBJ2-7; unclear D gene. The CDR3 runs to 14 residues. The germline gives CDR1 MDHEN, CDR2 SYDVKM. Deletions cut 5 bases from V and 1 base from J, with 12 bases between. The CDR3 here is CASSPLGISYEQYF. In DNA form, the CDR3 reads TGTGCCAGCAGTCCCTTGGGGATATCCTACGAGCAGTACTTC.

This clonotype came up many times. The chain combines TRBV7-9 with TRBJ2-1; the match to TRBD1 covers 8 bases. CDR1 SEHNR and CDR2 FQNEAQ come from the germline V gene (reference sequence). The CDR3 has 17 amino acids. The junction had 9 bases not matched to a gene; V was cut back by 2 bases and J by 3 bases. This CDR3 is CASSLPGRTGSYNEQFF. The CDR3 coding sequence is TGTGCCAGCAGCTTACCGGGGCGGACAGGGAGCTACAATGAGCAGTTCTTC.

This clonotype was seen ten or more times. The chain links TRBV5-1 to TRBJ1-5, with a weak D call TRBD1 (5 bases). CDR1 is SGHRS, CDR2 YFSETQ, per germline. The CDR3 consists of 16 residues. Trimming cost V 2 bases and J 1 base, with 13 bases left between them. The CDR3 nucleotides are TGCGCCAGCAGCTTAGAAGGAGGGGCCAGCAATCAGCCCCAGCATTTT. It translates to CASSLEGGASNQPQHF.

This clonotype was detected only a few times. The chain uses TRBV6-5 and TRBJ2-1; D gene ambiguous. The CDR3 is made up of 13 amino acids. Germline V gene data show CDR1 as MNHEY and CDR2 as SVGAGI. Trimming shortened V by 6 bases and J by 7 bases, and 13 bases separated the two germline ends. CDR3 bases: TGTGCCAGCAGCTACGACGGCAGGAATGAGCAGTTCTTC. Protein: CASSYDGRNEQFF.

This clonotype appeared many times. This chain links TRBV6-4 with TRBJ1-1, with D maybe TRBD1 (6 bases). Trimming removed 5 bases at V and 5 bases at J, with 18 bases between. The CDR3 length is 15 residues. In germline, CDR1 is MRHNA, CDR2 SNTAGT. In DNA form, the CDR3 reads TGTGCCAGCAGTCGCGATGGGGGCGGGTGGACTGAAGCTTTCTTT. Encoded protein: CASSRDGGGWTEAFF.

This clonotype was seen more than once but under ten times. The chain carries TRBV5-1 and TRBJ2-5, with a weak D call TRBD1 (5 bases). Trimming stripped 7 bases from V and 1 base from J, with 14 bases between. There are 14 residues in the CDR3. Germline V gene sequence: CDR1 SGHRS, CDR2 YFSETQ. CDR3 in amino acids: CASQPTEIQETQYF. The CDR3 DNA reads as TGCGCCAGCCAACCGACAGAAATCCAAGAGACCCAGTACTTC.

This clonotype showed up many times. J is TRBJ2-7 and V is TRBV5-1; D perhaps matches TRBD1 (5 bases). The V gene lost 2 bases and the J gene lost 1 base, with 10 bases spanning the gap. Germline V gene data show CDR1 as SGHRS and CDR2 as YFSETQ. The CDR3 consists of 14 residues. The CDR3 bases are TGCGCCAGCAGCTTCACAGGTTTATCCTACGAGCAGTACTTC. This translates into CASSFTGLSYEQYF.

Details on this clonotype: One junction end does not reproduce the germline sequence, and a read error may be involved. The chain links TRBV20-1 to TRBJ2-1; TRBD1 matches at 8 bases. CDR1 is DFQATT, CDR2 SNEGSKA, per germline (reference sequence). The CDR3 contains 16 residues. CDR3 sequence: CCARDRSRGLFNEQFF. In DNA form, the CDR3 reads TGCTGTGCTAGAGATCGTAGCAGGGGGCTTTTTAATGAGCAGTTCTTC.

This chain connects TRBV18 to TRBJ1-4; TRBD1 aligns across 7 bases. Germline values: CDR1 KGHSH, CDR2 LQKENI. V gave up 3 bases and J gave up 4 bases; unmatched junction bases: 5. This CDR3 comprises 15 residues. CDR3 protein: CASSPPGQHNEKLFF. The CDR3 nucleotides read TGTGCCAGCTCACCTCCGGGACAGCATAATGAAAAACTGTTTTTT.

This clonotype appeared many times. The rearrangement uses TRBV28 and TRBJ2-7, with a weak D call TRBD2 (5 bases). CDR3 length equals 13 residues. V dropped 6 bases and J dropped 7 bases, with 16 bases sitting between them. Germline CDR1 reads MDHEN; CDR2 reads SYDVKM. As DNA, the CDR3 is TGTGCCAGCAGAATAAGATCTCGGGGAGAGCAGTACTTC. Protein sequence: CASRIRSRGEQYF. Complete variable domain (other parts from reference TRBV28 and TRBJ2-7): DVKVTQSSRYLVKRTGEKVFLECVQDMDHENMFWYRQDPGLGLRLIYFSYDVKMKEKGDIPEGYSVSREKKERFSLILESASTNQTSMYLCASRIRSRGEQYFGPGTRLTVT.

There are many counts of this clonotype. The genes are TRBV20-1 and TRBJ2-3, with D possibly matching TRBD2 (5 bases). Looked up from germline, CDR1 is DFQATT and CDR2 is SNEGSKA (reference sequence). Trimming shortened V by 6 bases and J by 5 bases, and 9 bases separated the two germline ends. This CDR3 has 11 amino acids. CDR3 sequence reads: CSAEREDTQYF. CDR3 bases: TGCAGTGCGGAACGGGAAGATACGCAGTATTTT.

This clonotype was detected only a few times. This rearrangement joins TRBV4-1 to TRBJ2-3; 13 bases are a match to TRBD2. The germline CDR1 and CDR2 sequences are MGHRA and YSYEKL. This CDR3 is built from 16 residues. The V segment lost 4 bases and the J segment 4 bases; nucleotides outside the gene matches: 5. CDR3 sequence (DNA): TGCGCCAGCAGCCCCGGGACTAGCGGGACAGCAGATACGCAGTATTTT. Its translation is CASSPGTSGTADTQYF.

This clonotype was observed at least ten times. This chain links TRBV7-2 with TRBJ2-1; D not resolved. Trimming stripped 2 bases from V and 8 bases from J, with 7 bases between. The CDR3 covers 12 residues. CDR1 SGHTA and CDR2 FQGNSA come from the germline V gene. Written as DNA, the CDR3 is TGTGCCAGCAGCTTATCCGGCTATGAGCAGTTCTTC. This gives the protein CASSLSGYEQFF.

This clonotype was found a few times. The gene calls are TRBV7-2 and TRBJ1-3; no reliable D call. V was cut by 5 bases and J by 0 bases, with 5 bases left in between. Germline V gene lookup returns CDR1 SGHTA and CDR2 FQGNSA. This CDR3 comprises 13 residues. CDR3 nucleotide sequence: TGTGCCAGCAGCGCCGGCTCTGGAAACACCATATATTTT. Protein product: CASSAGSGNTIYF. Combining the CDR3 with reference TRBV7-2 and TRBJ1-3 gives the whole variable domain GAGVSQSPSNKVTEKGKDVELRCDPISGHTALYWYRQSLGQGLEFLIYFQGNSAPDKSGLPSDRFSAERTGGSVSTLTIQRTQQEDSAVYLCASSAGSGNTIYFGEGSWLTVV.

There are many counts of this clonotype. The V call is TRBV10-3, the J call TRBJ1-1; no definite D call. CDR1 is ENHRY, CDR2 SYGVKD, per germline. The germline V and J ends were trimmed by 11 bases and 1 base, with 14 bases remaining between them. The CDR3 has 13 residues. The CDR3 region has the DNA TGTGCCTCACGGATTGAAGGGAACACTGAAGCTTTCTTT. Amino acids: CASRIEGNTEAFF.

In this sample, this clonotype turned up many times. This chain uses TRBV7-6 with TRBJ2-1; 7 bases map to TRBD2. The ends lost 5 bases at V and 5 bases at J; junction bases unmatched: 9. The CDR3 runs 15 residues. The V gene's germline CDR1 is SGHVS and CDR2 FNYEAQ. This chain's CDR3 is CASSKSGNFNNEQFF. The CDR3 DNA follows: TGTGCCAGCAGCAAGAGCGGGAACTTCAACAATGAGCAGTTCTTC.

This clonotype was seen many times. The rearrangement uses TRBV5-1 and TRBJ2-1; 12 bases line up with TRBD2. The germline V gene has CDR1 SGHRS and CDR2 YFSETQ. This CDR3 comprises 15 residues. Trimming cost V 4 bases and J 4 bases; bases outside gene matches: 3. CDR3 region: CASSRTSGNYNEQFF. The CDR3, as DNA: TGCGCCAGCAGCAGGACTAGCGGGAATTACAATGAGCAGTTCTTC.

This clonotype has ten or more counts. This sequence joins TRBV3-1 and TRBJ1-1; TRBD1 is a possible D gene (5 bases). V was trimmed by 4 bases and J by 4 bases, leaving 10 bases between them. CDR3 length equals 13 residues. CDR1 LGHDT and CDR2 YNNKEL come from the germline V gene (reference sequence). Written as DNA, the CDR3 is TGTGCCAGCAGCCGGGGGGAGGTCACTGAAGCTTTCTTT. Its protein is CASSRGEVTEAFF.

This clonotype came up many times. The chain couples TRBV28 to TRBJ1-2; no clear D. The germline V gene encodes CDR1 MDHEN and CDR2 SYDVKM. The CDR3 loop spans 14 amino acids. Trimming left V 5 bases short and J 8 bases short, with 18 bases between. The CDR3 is CASSTPGLLWGYTF. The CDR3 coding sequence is TGTGCCAGCAGTACCCCGGGCCTATTATGGGGCTACACCTTC.

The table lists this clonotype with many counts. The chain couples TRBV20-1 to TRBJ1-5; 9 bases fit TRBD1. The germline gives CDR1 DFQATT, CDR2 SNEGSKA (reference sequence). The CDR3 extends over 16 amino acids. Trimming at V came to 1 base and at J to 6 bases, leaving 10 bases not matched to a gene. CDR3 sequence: CSARAPGQGSGQPQHF. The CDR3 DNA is TGCAGTGCTAGAGCCCCGGGACAGGGTTCGGGTCAGCCCCAGCATTTT.

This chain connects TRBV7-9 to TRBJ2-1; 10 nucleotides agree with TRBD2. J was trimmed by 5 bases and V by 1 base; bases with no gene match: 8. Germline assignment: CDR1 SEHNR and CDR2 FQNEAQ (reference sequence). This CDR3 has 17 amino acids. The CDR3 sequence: CASSLGIASGSNNEQFF. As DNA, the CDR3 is TGTGCCAGCAGCTTAGGTATAGCTAGCGGGAGTAACAATGAGCAGTTCTTC.